The T cell receptor beta chain described here comes from a study of T cells in Graves' hyperthyroidism and ophthalmopathy (dated by TCRdb to about 2019). The study in broad terms: Peripheral blood was sampled at the time of initial diagnosis, prior to any treatment. Prospective prediction of ophthalmopathy was tested in an independent validation cohort of some 19 hyperthyroidism patients and 15 to 17 patients who later progressed to ophthalmopathy. In several Graves' hyperthyroidism patients, the study also compared T-cell repertoires from thyroid tissue with T-cell repertoires from blood. The paper describes TCR Vbeta CDR3 sequencing of 120 to 150 peripheral blood samples, made up of 43 ophthalmopathy patients, roughly 80 hyperthyroidism patients and 17 progressor patients. The roughly 91 discovery patients were randomly split 7:3 into training and test sets. A discovery cohort of 95 to 100 patients, approximately 45 with Graves' ophthalmopathy and 55 to 60 with stable Graves' hyperthyroidism, was used to find distinguishing TCR V-J signatures. After sampling, hyperthyroidism patients received methimazole starting at 30 mg daily, and ophthalmopathy patients received high-dose intravenous methylprednisolone. On the study overall, not on this receptor specifically: Sample size was not statistically predetermined, and investigators were not blinded to group allocation. In cross-validation, a model built on a 13 V-J signature told ophthalmopathy apart from stable hyperthyroidism with approximately 90% sensitivity and approximately 84% specificity, and in testing the same model reached 80%/75%. In validation, the model predicted progression to ophthalmopathy with approximately 69% sensitivity and approximately 72% specificity, a median of around six months before onset. Most expanded thyroid clonotypes (frequency above 0.001) were also detected in blood, a finding suggesting that blood repertoires may reflect thyroid immune responses.

The TCR beta CDR3 regions were amplified from the RNA transcripts. The first round of RT-PCR for the TCR CDR3 was performed with the HTBI primer set and the Qiagen OneStep RT-PCR kit. Libraries were constructed in a second round of multiplex PCR, after which size selection and purification were performed. The libraries were sequenced on an Illumina HiSeq2000 using paired-end 100 bp reads. Regarding the original processing steps: SOAPnuke was used to process the raw data, throwing out any read that contained adapters or uncalled bases, had a mean Phred below 15, or lacked an exact constant-primer or identifier match. COPE v1.2.5 was used to merge high-quality paired reads, and clonotypes were defined as unique nucleotide sequences. MiTCR v1.1 was used to align the clonotypes against IMGT TRBV, TRBD and TRBJ reference segments. Only V-J combinations with frequency above 0.0001, covering 99.2% of repertoires, were analysed. A TCS score was defined as the ratio of F50 (clonal expansion) to E x V (chaos), with BLOSUM62-based TCRdist applied between CDR3 peptides within each V-J. Welch's t-statistics and random forest reduced several hundred V-J features to about 12, which were used in a naive Bayes classifier (R e1071). Thyroid-blood repertoire similarity was quantified with the Morisita-Horn index. TCRdb ran its own pipeline on the public reads, namely fastp trimming at Q25 and MiXCR clone calling, and kept in-frame beta chains. Entries that share a CDR3 protein sequence are merged under the most common genes and DNA. TCRdb, not the original authors, processed these V and J calls. The sample data list hundreds of thousands of distinct CDR3 sequences, and roughly 15% of these were observed just once. 3.5% to 4.5% of the sample rests with the top ten.

Ophthalmopathy patients had moderately to severely active disease, Clinical Activity Score of at least 3, NOSPECS grade of at least 4, and duration under 3 months. Patients with uncontrolled infections, other autoimmune diseases, pregnancy or lactation were excluded. Diagnoses relied on clinical symptoms, serum thyroxine and TRAb, thyroid ultrasound and orbital computed tomography. Ficoll-Paque density gradient centrifugation was used to isolate PBMCs from around 9.1 ml of fresh peripheral blood. Total RNA was extracted with Trizol reagent, and quality was checked on an Agilent 2100 Bioanalyzer. Many counts were recorded for this clonotype. Its antigen is unknown. No qualities accompany the bases; no much larger clone lies one base away. Sample: blood. This receptor was identified in a woman aged 40 to 55 with Graves' ophthalmopathy.

The CDR3 protein: CASSQELGGTYEQYF. The sequenced DNA: TGTGCCAGCAGCCAAGAGCTTGGCGGAACCTACGAGCAGTACTTC. The rearranged segments are TRBV14 and TRBJ2-7; no confident D gene assignment can be made. The germline V gene gives CDR1 as SGHDN and CDR2 as FVKESK. V was cut back by 0 bases and J by 2 bases, leaving a gap of 11 bases between them. The CDR3 sequence holds 15 residues, the cysteine and phenylalanine included. The only DNA kept is the CDR3, 45 bases in frame from the first base.